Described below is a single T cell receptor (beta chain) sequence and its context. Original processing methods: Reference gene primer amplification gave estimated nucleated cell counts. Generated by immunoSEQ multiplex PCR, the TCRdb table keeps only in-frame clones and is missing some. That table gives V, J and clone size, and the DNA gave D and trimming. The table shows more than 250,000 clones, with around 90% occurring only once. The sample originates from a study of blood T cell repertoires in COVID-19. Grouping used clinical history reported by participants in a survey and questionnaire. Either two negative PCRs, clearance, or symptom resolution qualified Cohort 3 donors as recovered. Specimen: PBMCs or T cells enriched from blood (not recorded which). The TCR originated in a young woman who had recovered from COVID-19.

Here the CDR3 reads CASSIGPNTEAFF. CDR3 DNA sequence: TGTGCCAGTAGTATAGGGCCGAACACTGAAGCTTTCTTT. This chain connects TRBV19 to TRBJ1-1; no firm D call. The CDR3 is made up of 13 amino acids. Germline assignment: CDR1 LNHDA and CDR2 SQIVND (reference sequence). Trimming shortened V by 1 base and J by 1 base, and 4 bases separated the two germline ends.